Here is one T cell receptor beta chain with its context. A read error may explain this, as a much larger clone is one base away. The sample carries other DNA sequences with the same CDR3. Via MiXCR, TCRdb re-called the PCR reads. The sample carries roughly 32,000 clones, around 7.4% recorded once. No treatment had been given to any patient before thyroid surgery. This record belongs to a study of metastatic and nonmetastatic thyroid tumors. In the study overall: Across peripheral blood and tumor or nodule tissue samples taken from malignant and benign thyroid patients, the repertoires were compared with one another.

The V end was cut by 6 bases, the J end by 9 bases, with 15 bases between. This CDR3 is 13 amino acids long. The germline CDR1 and CDR2 sequences are SNHLY and FYNNEI. The receptor was derived from a female donor with papillary thyroid cancer or a benign thyroid nodule (not recorded which). Some clones in this sample may be carry-over from other donors' samples. The sequenced sample consisted of blood. The V and J genes are TRBV2 and TRBJ2-1; possibly TRBD1 or TRBD2 for D (5 bases each). For the CDR3, the DNA is TGTGCCAGCAGGAGGGACGGTTCGCGTGAGCAGTTCTTC. Translated: CASRRDGSREQFF.